A single count supports the clone carrying this T cell receptor beta chain. The sample belongs to a study of blood T cell repertoires in COVID-19. Study summary: Sources were T cells, B-cell-depleted T cells, or PBMCs; the material itself was cDNA or gDNA.

The CDR3 loop spans 13 amino acids. The germline gives CDR1 SGHKS, CDR2 YYEKEE (reference sequence). Deletions cut 3 bases from V and 4 bases from J, with 10 bases between. One Seattle source followed patients from active infection through their disease course. Original analysis: Estimation of nucleated cell counts relied on the amplification of reference gene primers. The table came from immunoSEQ multiplex PCR; TCRdb's copy has only in-frame clones and leaves some out. Clone size and the V and J calls come from that table; the DNA yielded D and trimming. The sample has about 170,000 clones, 80% to 90% seen once; the top ten hold under 3.5%.

The sequenced sample was peripheral blood. V gene TRBV5-5 combines with J gene TRBJ1-2, with a possible D match to TRBD1 (5 bases). The clonotype originates from a woman older than 75 with COVID-19, enrolled during active disease. The CDR3 DNA follows: TGTGCCAGCAGCTCCAGGGTGATCTATGGCTACACCTTC. This gives the protein CASSSRVIYGYTF.